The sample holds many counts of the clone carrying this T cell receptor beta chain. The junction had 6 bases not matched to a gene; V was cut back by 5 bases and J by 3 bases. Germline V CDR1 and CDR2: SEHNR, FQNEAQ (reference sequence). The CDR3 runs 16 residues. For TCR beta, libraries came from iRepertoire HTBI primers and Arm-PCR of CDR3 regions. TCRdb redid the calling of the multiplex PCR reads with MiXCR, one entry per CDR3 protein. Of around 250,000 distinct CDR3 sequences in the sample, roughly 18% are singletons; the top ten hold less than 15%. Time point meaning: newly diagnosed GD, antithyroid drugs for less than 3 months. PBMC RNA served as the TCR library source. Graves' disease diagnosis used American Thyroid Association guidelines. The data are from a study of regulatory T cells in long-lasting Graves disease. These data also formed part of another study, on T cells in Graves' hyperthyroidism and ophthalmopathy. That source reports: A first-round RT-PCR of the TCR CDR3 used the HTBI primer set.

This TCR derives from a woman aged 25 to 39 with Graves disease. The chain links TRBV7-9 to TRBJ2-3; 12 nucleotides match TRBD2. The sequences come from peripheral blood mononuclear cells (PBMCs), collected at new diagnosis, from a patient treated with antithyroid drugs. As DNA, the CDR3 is TGTGCCAGCAGCGTACTAGCGGGGGGCAATACAGATACGCAGTATTTT. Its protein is CASSVLAGGNTDTQYF.